This TCR beta chain came from a study of blood T cells in healthy people across ages. Study-wide points: Observed TCR beta diversity per million T cells went down as age went up. This fall followed a roughly linear course with age. Any changes in expanded clonotypes were possibly confounded, as donor CMV status remained unknown.

CDR1 is MNHEY and CDR2 is SMNVEV in the germline V gene (reference sequence). The CDR3 is made up of 13 amino acids. A sample-barcoded 5' primer and a J-beta primer mix were used in a second PCR of roughly 7 to 12 cycles. MiXCR was run by TCRdb on the 5' RACE reads, yielding one entry per CDR3 protein. The sample holds about 1.7 million distinct CDR3 sequences, roughly 27% seen once. A note on this clonotype: No antigen is known for it. Its ends do not fully match the called genes, so a read error is possible.

Sample donors were healthy Caucasian individuals that came from Russia, aged about 6 to 95. The chain combines TRBV27 with TRBJ2-1; TRBD1 agrees at 7 bases. The sample taken for sequencing was blood. This receptor was taken from a woman in her twenties or thirties in good health. CDR3 nucleotides: TGTGCCAGCGGCCCCAGGGGGAACAATGGGCAGTTCTTC. This gives the protein CASGPRGNNGQFF.